This TCR beta chain was recovered during a study of OX40 agonist ivuxolimab in advanced cancers. Overall study findings and caveats: CD8+ T cells were the subset that, on average, had more expanded clones than CD4+.

Clones were sequenced by immunoSEQ multiplex PCR, and TCRdb holds only the in-frame ones, with some missing. Of 60,000 to 85,000 clones detected, over 75% appear once; the ten largest clones hold around 7.2%. Comments on this clone: What it recognizes is unknown. A much larger clone lies a single base off, so this may be a read error.

Specimen: CD4+ or CD8+ T cells sorted from blood, collected in a trial of the OX40 agonist ivuxolimab. The clonotype was recovered from an adult with an advanced solid tumor such as melanoma, head and neck, liver or kidney cancer.

The CDR3: CASSDYEQYF. The CDR3 coding sequence is TGCGCCAGCAGTGACTACGAGCAGTACTTC. The V gene is TRBV10-2, the J gene TRBJ2-7; D remains unclear. V lost 3 bases to trimming and J lost 3 bases, with 0 bases between them. This CDR3 is 10 amino acids long. CDR1 is WSHSY, CDR2 SAAADI, per germline.